This T cell receptor beta chain came from a study of blood T cells in healthy people across ages. Sample-barcoded 5' priming and a J-beta primer mix drove a second PCR of about 6 to 12 cycles. TCRdb re-analysed the 5' RACE reads in MiXCR, keeping a single row per CDR3 protein. The sample gives fewer than 2,000,000 distinct CDR3 sequences, about two fifths of which show up once; about 23% is in the top ten. With each sample, at least 5 micrograms of total RNA were extracted. Germline V gene lookup returns CDR1 MGHRA and CDR2 YSYEKL. The CDR3 length is 16 residues. V gave up 3 bases and J gave up 4 bases; unmatched junction bases: 9. Study-wide findings and caveats: Greater diversity and more naive CD4+ cells were seen in long-lived donors than in aged donors. The authors considered diversity estimates from one million T cells to be underestimates. A roughly linear fall in TCR beta diversity per million T cells was seen with increasing age.

Notes on this clonotype: Its antigen remains unidentified.

Sequenced sample: blood. This receptor was identified in a human donor in good health. V is TRBV4-1 and J is TRBJ2-5, with 9 positions matching TRBD1. The CDR3 sequence: CASSQRGGQGGETQYF. The CDR3 DNA reads as TGCGCCAGCAGCCAGAGGGGGGGACAGGGAGGAGAGACCCAGTACTTC.